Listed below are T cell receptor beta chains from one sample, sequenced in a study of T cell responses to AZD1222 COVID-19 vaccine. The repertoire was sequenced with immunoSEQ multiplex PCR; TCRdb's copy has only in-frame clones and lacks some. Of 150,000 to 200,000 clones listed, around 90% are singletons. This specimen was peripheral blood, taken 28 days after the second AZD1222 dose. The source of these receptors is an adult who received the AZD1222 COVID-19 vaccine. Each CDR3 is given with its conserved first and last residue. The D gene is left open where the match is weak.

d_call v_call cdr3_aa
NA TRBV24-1 CATSDTGYQPQHF
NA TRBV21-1 CASSGRNPGQGCEQYF
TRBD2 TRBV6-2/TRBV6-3 CASSRRREGRGEQFF
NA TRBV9 CASSVHFRNTEAFF
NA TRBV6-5 CASRRSNYGYTF
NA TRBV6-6 CASSYVVPDTIYF
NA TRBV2 CASTRIEKLFF
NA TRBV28 CASSPPLVALHF
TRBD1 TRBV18 CASSPRQGQSSYNEQFF
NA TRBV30 CAWSVLGQAQRPQHF
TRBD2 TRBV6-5 CASSYGGSTVNEQFF
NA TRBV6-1 CASSDPLRLAQHF
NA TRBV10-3 CAISAGPSGANVLTF
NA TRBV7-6 CASSSHEAYSTQETQYF
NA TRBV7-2 CASSPQGPLNQPQHF
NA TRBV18 CASSPYNQPQHF
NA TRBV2 CASRMGVNYGYTF
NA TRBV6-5 CASSLTLRDYEQYF
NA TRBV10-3 CAISDSDEQYF
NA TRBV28 CASSLAGMSNEQFF
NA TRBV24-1 CATSDHHRVSTDTQYF
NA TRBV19 CASSMDGRRSGTQYF
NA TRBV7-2 CASSLVSDTGNTIYF
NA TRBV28 CASSLFTQGAIQYF
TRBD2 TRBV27 CASSPGLAGRFLAYYEQYF
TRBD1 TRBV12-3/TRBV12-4 CASRDGQGPQHF
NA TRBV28 CASSFRGIQPQHF
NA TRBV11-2 CASSLGLATYEQYF
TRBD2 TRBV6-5 CASTRGGSINEQYF
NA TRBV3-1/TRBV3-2 CASSLRDAQNTEAFF
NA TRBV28 CASSSKSSGPSNEQFF
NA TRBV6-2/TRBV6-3 CASSYFHRLARNSDTQYF
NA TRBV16 CASSQRDKGIRNIQYF
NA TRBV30 CAWSRGTDREQYF
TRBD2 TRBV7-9 CASSRILAGGPNEQFF
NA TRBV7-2 CASHLVGELFF
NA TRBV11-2 CASSFDNEQFF
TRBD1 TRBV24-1 CATSDWGLRRQGNTGELFF
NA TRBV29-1 CSGAANTEAFF
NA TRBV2 CASSEAGRSANYGYTF
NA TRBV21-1 CASSKALRDTWNTEAFF
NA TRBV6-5 CASSYSIGQGQGPLHF
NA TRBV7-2 CASSQQFSGGELFF
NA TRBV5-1 CASSFQAVTEAFF
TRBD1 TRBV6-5 CASSPDRGLRGGYTF
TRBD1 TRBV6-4 CASSDRGGHTDTQYF
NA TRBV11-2 CASSQLQGPNYEQYF
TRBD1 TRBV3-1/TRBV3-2 CASSHQTGINEKLFF
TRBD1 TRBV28 CASSVGTVAETQYF
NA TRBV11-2 CASSDGNNYGYTF
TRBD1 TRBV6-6 CASSSRQGNYGYTF
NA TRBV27 CASSFRLAYEQYF
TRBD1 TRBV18 CASSPPSTGAREKLFF
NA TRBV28 CASSTLGTNEKLFF
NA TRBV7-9 CASSSMSDSLPYEQYF
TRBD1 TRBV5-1 CASSLEGQSNQPQHF
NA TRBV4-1 CASSPREGQISNQPQHF
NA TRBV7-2 CASSLTASSSSYEQYF
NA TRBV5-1 CASSRSGQPRSQETQYF
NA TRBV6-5 CASTAGTPYEQYF